This TCR beta chain is from a study of blood T cell repertoires in COVID-19 (dated by TCRdb to the early 2020s). Background on the whole study: Collaborator samples came from the United States, Italy and Spain and covered acute and convalescent phases of COVID-19. The prospective study material was composed of cDNA or gDNA derived from T cells, B-cell-depleted T cells, or PBMCs. The dataset comprised deeply sampled blood TCRbeta repertoires from subjects exposed to, actively infected with, or recovered from COVID-19. A freely available public database, intended as a resource for researchers studying the immune response to SARS-CoV-2, is where the repertoires were released. Samples were obtained from the ongoing ImmuneRACE study (first 160 participants) and from 950 to 1,500 subjects provided by 6 global collaborators. Sample metadata almost always included a de-identified subject ID, COVID-19 status, age in years and sex. Where available, HLA class I and class II types were obtained from metadata supplied by the sample provider rather than from assay-based typing. Points the paper makes about the study in general: Clinical and demographic metadata were provided uncurated, with the amount varying by source and participant.

Trimmed from V: 3 bases; trimmed from J: 4 bases; junction bases lacking a gene match: 7. CDR1 and CDR2 are drawn from the germline V gene: SGHTS, YDEGEE. The cysteine opens and the phenylalanine closes a CDR3 of 17 amino acids. The entry retains the CDR3 DNA only, 51 bases that are in frame from base 1. Collaborating institutions collected whole blood in K2EDTA tubes following their own protocols. Collaborator samples were shipped for TCRbeta analysis as frozen whole blood, isolated PBMCs, or DNA extracted from either sample type. TCRbeta CDR3 regions were amplified from genomic DNA by means of the immunoSEQ Assay, a bias-controlled multiplex PCR. The authors' analysis ran thus. The number of nucleated cells in each sample was estimated from the amplification of reference gene primers within the assay. Sequence reads were collapsed and filtered to measure the absolute abundance of every unique TCRbeta CDR3 rearrangement. For each sample, productive Simpson clonality was calculated by taking the square root of Simpson's diversity index across productive rearrangements. This is the immuneACCESS table as TCRdb keeps it, with only in-frame sequences that have V and J called. A part of the clones is gone; compared with another copy, unresolved V genes explain less than half, and the rest is unexplained. V, J and clone size derive from that table, while D and trimming were established from the DNA sequence. In all, the sample holds tens of thousands of clones, and roughly 82% of those were seen once. The ten largest clonotypes hold 25% to 30% of the sample.

Notes on this clone: Its specific antigen is unknown. Qualities for individual bases were not recorded, and no much larger clone is one base off.

This sequence was found in a woman aged 80 or older with active or convalescent COVID-19. Sample: peripheral blood. Rearrangement joined TRBV5-8 to TRBJ2-1, and TRBD2 matches 13 of the central bases. The bases read TGTGCCAGCAGCTGGGGCCGGACTAGCGGGAGATACAATGAGCAGTTCTTC. Its product reads: CASSWGRTSGRYNEQFF.